This T cell receptor beta chain comes out of a study of blood T cells in healthy people across ages. The CDR3 consists of 14 residues. The germline V gene has CDR1 SGHRS and CDR2 YFSETQ. Trimming removed 4 bases at V and 12 bases at J, with 20 bases between. Sample-barcoded 5' priming and a J-beta primer mix drove a second PCR of roughly 7 to 11 cycles. TCRdb fed the 5' RACE reads into MiXCR, producing one record per CDR3 protein. This sample has 1,800,000 or so distinct CDR3 sequences, with around 42% found just once. The chain combines TRBV5-1 with TRBJ2-1, with no clear D. Material: blood. The TCR was taken from a human donor in good health. The CDR3 DNA reads as TGCGCCAGCAGCCTTAAGGTAGGAGAGGATGGGCAGTTCTTC. Protein product: CASSLKVGEDGQFF.